This T cell receptor (beta chain) was identified during a study of shared clonotypes between healthy human individuals. Looked up from germline, CDR1 is SGHRS and CDR2 is YFSETQ. With 7 bases clipped from V and 2 bases from J, the junction kept 5 bases outside the gene matches. This CDR3 region has 13 residues. Donors included only healthy HIV-negative adults lacking recent acute infections or vaccinations. Produced via immunoSEQ multiplex PCR; TCRdb's table is partial and in-frame only. Seen here are hundreds of thousands of clones, around 72% observed once, and the top ten hold about 1.8%. Sequenced: memory CD4+ T cells sorted from blood. Subset of the sample: CD45RA-negative fraction. The sequence came from a woman between 25 and 40 years old in good health. The rearrangement links TRBV5-1 to TRBJ2-7; TRBD1 matches 8 bases. The CDR3 nucleotides are TGCGCCAGCGGACAGGGATCTACCTACGAGCAGTACTTC. Translating it yields CASGQGSTYEQYF.